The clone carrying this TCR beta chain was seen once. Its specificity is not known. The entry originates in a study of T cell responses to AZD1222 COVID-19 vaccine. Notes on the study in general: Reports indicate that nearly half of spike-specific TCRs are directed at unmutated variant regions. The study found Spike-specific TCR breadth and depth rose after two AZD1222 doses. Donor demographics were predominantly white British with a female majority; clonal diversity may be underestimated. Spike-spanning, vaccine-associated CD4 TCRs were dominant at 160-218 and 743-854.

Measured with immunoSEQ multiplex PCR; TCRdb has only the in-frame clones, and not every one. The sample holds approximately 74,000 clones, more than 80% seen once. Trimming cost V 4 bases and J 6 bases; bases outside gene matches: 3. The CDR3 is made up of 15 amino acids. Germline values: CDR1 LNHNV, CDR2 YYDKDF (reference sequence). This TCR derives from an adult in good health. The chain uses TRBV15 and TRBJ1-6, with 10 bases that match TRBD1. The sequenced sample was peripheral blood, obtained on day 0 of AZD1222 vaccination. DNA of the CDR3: TGTGCCACCAGCACCCGGACAGGGGGTAATTCACCCCTCCACTTT. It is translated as CATSTRTGGNSPLHF.